The 12 T cell receptor beta chains reported below all come from one sample, sequenced in a study of identical twins. TCRdb fed the 5' RACE reads into MiXCR, producing one record per CDR3 protein. The data contain 450,000 or so distinct CDR3 sequences, about a fifth of them singletons. The sequenced sample was naive T cells sorted from blood. Receptor source: a man aged 45-65 years in good health.

This chain links TRBV5-5 with TRBJ2-7; D may match TRBD1 or TRBD2 (5 bases each). CDR1 is SGHKS and CDR2 is YYEKEE in the germline V gene (reference sequence). V was pared by 3 bases and J by 2 bases, with 9 bases between. CDR3 length equals 13 residues. The CDR3, as DNA: TGTGCCAGCAGCTCCGGGGCCACCTACGAGCAGTACTTC. It translates to CASSSGATYEQYF.

The V and J genes are TRBV7-2 and TRBJ2-1, with 9 bases that match TRBD2. CDR3 length: 14 amino acids. V lost 4 bases to trimming and J lost 8 bases; unmatched junction nucleotides: 6. The germline gives CDR1 SGHTA, CDR2 FQGNSA. The CDR3: CASSYSGGYDEQFF. The CDR3 region has the DNA TGTGCCAGCAGCTATAGCGGGGGTTACGATGAGCAGTTCTTC.

Ten or more counts support this clonotype. The chain combines TRBV6-6 with TRBJ2-1, with a weak D call TRBD2 (5 bases). This CDR3 is 11 amino acids long. Germline V lookup: CDR1 MNHNY, CDR2 SVGAGI (reference sequence). Between the trimmed V and J ends, which lost 2 bases and 9 bases, there was a span of 5 bases. The CDR3 is CASSYGSEQFF. The CDR3 DNA sequence: TGTGCCAGCAGTTACGGGAGTGAGCAGTTCTTC.

The sample holds many counts of this clonotype. This sequence joins TRBV11-2 and TRBJ2-7; possibly TRBD1 or TRBD2 for D (5 bases each). The germline V gene encodes CDR1 SGHAT and CDR2 FQNNGV. Between the trimmed V and J ends, which lost 2 bases and 4 bases, there was a span of 15 bases. This CDR3 region has 15 residues. The DNA for the CDR3 is TGTGCCAGCAGCTTACAACCCGGGGCCGGGTACGAGCAGTACTTC. Translating gives CASSLQPGAGYEQYF. The whole variable domain, filled in from reference TRBV11-2 and TRBJ2-7, reads EAGVAQSPRYKIIEKRQSVAFWCNPISGHATLYWYQQILGQGPKLLIQFQNNGVVDDSQLPKDRFSAERLKGVDSTLKIQPAKLEDSAVYLCASSLQPGAGYEQYFGPGTRLTVT.

The chain couples TRBV11-2 to TRBJ2-3; no firm D call. The CDR3 length is 12 residues. Looked up from germline, CDR1 is SGHAT and CDR2 is FQNNGV. Trimming stripped 9 bases from V and 5 bases from J, with 12 bases between. The CDR3 is CASQSVLDTQYF. DNA of the CDR3: TGTGCCAGTCAGAGCGTCTTAGATACGCAGTATTTT.

This clonotype was seen more than once but under ten times. The rearrangement joins TRBV7-9 to TRBJ2-3; 8 bases fit TRBD1. There are 14 residues in the CDR3. Germline CDR1 is SEHNR and CDR2 is FQNEAQ (reference sequence). V gave up 5 bases and J gave up 6 bases; unmatched junction bases: 7. The DNA for the CDR3 is TGTGCCAGCAGCGGACAGGGAGGTTCGGATACGCAGTATTTT. Protein sequence: CASSGQGGSDTQYF.

This clonotype appeared a few times. The rearrangement uses TRBV4-3 and TRBJ1-2; D remains ambiguous. The CDR3 runs to 15 residues. Trimming took 0 bases from V and 4 from J, leaving 12 bases between them. CDR1 and CDR2 (germline): LGHNA, YSLEER. CDR3 nucleotides: TGCGCCAGCAGCCAAGATATTGGGGTGGGCTATGGCTACACCTTC. This translates into CASSQDIGVGYGYTF.

This clonotype was seen many times. The CDR3: CASTTGGSYGYTF. Here the CDR3 DNA reads TGCGCCAGCACCACGGGGGGTAGCTATGGCTACACCTTC. The J gene is TRBJ1-2, the V gene TRBV5-1, with D perhaps TRBD1 (5 bases). Germline V CDR1 and CDR2: SGHRS, YFSETQ. The ends were cut back, 6 bases at V and 4 bases at J, with 13 bases in the middle. The CDR3 extends over 13 amino acids.

This sequence joins TRBV29-1 and TRBJ2-1, with TRBD2 matching over 15 bases. This CDR3 is built from 16 residues. Germline-derived CDR1 and CDR2 are SQVTM and ANQGSEA. J gave up 2 bases and V 1 base, and 0 bases lay outside the gene matches. The CDR3 nucleotides read TGCAGCGTTGAAGGGACTAGCGGGGGGGCCTACAATGAGCAGTTCTTC. Residues: CSVEGTSGGAYNEQFF.

J is TRBJ2-7 and V is TRBV6-1, with 9 bases fitting TRBD1. The CDR3 extends over 14 amino acids. V gave up 7 bases and J gave up 3 bases; unmatched junction bases: 7. Germline CDR1 is MNHNS and CDR2 is SASEGT. In nucleotides, the CDR3 is TGTGCCAGCACCACCGGGACAGGGTACTACGAGCAGTACTTC. Protein sequence: CASTTGTGYYEQYF.

This clonotype was counted a few times. The chain uses TRBV5-1 and TRBJ1-3; no clear D. Germline V CDR1 and CDR2: SGHRS, YFSETQ. This CDR3 contains 15 residues. Between the trimmed V and J ends, which lost 0 bases and 1 base, there was a span of 8 bases. This CDR3 reads CASSLGTPSGNTIYF. In DNA form, the CDR3 reads TGCGCCAGCAGCTTGGGGACTCCATCTGGAAACACCATATATTTT.

This clonotype was seen more than once but under ten times. The rearrangement links TRBV4-2 to TRBJ2-7, with 9 bases that match TRBD1. The V gene's germline CDR1 is LGHNA and CDR2 YNFKEQ. The CDR3 is made up of 15 amino acids. V lost 3 bases and J lost 3; bases outside the gene matches: 6. Here the CDR3 reads CASSQEGQGGYEQYF. The CDR3 nucleotides read TGTGCCAGCAGCCAGGAGGGACAGGGAGGCTACGAGCAGTACTTC.